This T cell receptor (beta chain) is from a study of cytomegalovirus exposure and HLA in healthy donors. Study overall: Earlier work reported around 110 million unique TCR beta sequences from about 180 million T cells. The study's findings and limits: Presence/absence analyses assumed roughly uniform sequencing depth across donors. Accounts indicate the classifier identified cytomegalovirus status with strong specificity and sensitivity. The records held CMV serostatus as the only immune exposure information.

V lost 5 bases and J lost 7, with 23 bases in between. The CDR3 has 16 residues. Germline values: CDR1 SEHNR, CDR2 FQNEAQ (reference sequence). Researchers ran the PCR with 60 Vbeta and 13 Jbeta primers. Clones were read by immunoSEQ multiplex PCR, and TCRdb kept only the in-frame ones, dropping some. The profile shows tens of thousands of clones, just under 80% of them singletons. Comment on this clone: The antigen remains undetermined.

V gene TRBV7-9 combines with J gene TRBJ1-2; no definite D call. The source of this sequence is a male donor in good health and CMV-seropositive. Specimen: PBMCs. This CDR3 is CASSREVVAAAGGYTF. The CDR3 DNA sequence: TGTGCCAGCAGCAGAGAGGTAGTGGCAGCCGCTGGTGGCTACACCTTC. Supplemented by reference TRBV7-9 and TRBJ1-2, the full variable domain reads DTGVSQNPRHKITKRGQNVTFRCDPISEHNRLYWYRQTLGQGPEFLTYFQNEAQLEKSRLLSDRFSAERPKGSFSTLEIQRTEQGDSAMYLCASSREVVAAAGGYTFGSGTRLTVV.